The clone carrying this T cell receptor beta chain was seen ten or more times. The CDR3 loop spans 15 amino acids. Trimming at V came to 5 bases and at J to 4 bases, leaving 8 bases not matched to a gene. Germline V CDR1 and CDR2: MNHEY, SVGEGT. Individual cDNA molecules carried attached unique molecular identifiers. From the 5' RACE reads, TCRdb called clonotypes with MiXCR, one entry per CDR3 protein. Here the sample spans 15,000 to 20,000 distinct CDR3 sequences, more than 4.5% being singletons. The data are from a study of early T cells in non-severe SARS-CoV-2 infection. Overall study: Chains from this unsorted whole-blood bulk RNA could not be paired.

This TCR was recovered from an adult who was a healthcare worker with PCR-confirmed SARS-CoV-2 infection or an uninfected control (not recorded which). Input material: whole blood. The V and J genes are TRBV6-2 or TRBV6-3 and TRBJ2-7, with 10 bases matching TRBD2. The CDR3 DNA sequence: TGTGCCAGCAGTCCGACTAGCGGGTTCCCATACGAGCAGTACGTC. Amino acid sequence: CASSPTSGFPYEQYV.